This is a list of T cell receptor beta chains from one sample in a study of cytomegalovirus exposure and HLA in healthy donors. The method was immunoSEQ multiplex PCR; TCRdb's version includes in-frame clones alone and lacks a portion of them. The sample has some 130,000 clones; 70% to 85% are singletons. Specimen: PBMCs. These receptors came from a boy aged 5-17 years in good health and CMV-seronegative. CDR3s include the opening cysteine and the closing phenylalanine or tryptophan. The D gene is left open where the match is weak. Clone size is stated in some rows and not others, as once, few, many or a class when expanded.

TRBJ1-2 | - | - | TRBV2 | TGTGCCAGCAGTGAGGAGGGCCTCTATGGCTACACCTTC | CASSEEGLYGYTF
TRBJ2-5 | TRBD1 | once | TRBV4-1 | TGCGCCAGCAGCCGAGAGGACAGGGACCAAGAGACCCAGTACTTC | CASSREDRDQETQYF
TRBJ2-7 | - | - | TRBV10-2 | TGCGCCAGCAGTGATCCCCTCTCAGAGGGAGACCACGAGCAGTACTTC | CASSDPLSEGDHEQYF
TRBJ2-6 | - | - | TRBV5-4 | TGTGCCAGCAGCCAGATGCACAGGGATGGGGCCAACGTCCTGACTTTC | CASSQMHRDGANVLTF
TRBJ1-1 | - | - | TRBV5-6 | TGTGCCAGCAGCTCTGCGGGCCGTAACACTGAAGCCTTCTTT | CASSSAGRNTEAFF
TRBJ2-2 | - | - | TRBV5-4 | TGTGCCAGCAGTCAGATGGAGAGGAACACCGGGGAGCTGTTTTTT | CASSQMERNTGELFF
TRBJ2-5 | - | - | TRBV4-1 | TGCGCCAGCAGCCAAGATTCCAGCGGGTACCAAGAGACCCAGTACTTC | CASSQDSSGYQETQYF
TRBJ2-1 | - | - | TRBV29-1 | TGCAGCGTTCCCGCCCCGAGCTCCTACAATGAGCAGTTCTTC | CSVPAPSSYNEQFF
TRBJ2-5 | TRBD1 | - | TRBV7-9 | TGTGCCAGCAGCTTCGGGACAGGCGGGGTAGAGACCCAGTACTTC | CASSFGTGGVETQYF
TRBJ2-7 | - | few | TRBV29-1 | TGCAGCGTTGAAGATCGTGGAGGGGCAGAAGAGCAGTACTTC | CSVEDRGGAEEQYF
TRBJ2-1 | TRBD2 | - | TRBV5-1 | TGCGCCAGCAGCTTGGAAGTTAGCGGGAGGAGTAATGAGCAGTTCTTC | CASSLEVSGRSNEQFF
TRBJ2-3 | TRBD2 | - | TRBV9 | TGTGCCAGCAGCCTCGGGACTAGCGGGAGAGATAGCACAGATACGCAGTATTTT | CASSLGTSGRDSTDTQYF
TRBJ2-1 | - | - | TRBV7-9 | TGTGCCAGCAGCCGCCCGTCAGGGTCCGCCTACAATGAGCAGTTCTTC | CASSRPSGSAYNEQFF
TRBJ2-4 | TRBD2 | - | TRBV19 | TGTGCCAGTAGTACGCCCCGGACTAGCGGATACCTAGCCAAAAACATTCAGTACTTC | CASSTPRTSGYLAKNIQYF
TRBJ2-1 | - | - | TRBV20-1 | TGCAGTGCTAGACCAGCGGAGGAGCAGTTCTTC | CSARPAEEQFF
TRBJ2-7 | TRBD1 | - | TRBV6-1 | TGTGCCACCCGAGGGGGCCTCGTCTACGAGCAGTACTTC | CATRGGLVYEQYF
TRBJ1-5 | - | - | TRBV19 | TGTGCCAGTAGTATATATCACAGGCCTGGAAATCAGCCCCAGCATTTT | CASSIYHRPGNQPQHF
TRBJ1-1 | TRBD1 | once | TRBV11-2 | TGTGCCAGCAGCTTAGTTACGGAACAGGGGTCTGAAGCTTTCTTT | CASSLVTEQGSEAFF
TRBJ2-3 | - | - | TRBV30 | TGTGCCTGGAGTCAACCGGTTCTATCCACAGATACGCAGTATTTT | CAWSQPVLSTDTQYF
TRBJ2-5 | TRBD2 | - | TRBV4-2 | TGTGCCAGCAGCCAAGAAGGGAGACTAGCGGGAGGGCCTTCGGAGACCCAGTACTTC | CASSQEGRLAGGPSETQYF
TRBJ1-6 | TRBD1 | - | TRBV6-1 | TGTGCCAGCAGTGTCGCACAGGGGCCTTCTCCACCCCTCCACTTT | CASSVAQGPSPPLHF
TRBJ1-5 | TRBD1 | - | TRBV19 | TGTGCCAGTAGTATAGATCATTTCGGACAGGGAATTTGGCAGCCCCAGCATTTT | CASSIDHFGQGIWQPQHF
TRBJ2-3 | - | once | TRBV6-5 | TGTGCCAGCAGTTACTCGATGAGAGGGGATACGCAGTATTTT | CASSYSMRGDTQYF
TRBJ2-4 | TRBD2 | - | TRBV7-9 | TGTGCCAGCAGCCCCCAGCGGGAGGGAGGCAAAAACATTCAGTACTTC | CASSPQREGGKNIQYF
TRBJ2-5 | TRBD2 | - | TRBV7-8 | TGTGCCAGCAGCTTCGGAGGGAGGGAAGAGACCCAGTACTTC | CASSFGGREETQYF
TRBJ2-7 | - | - | TRBV6-6 | TGTGCCACAGGGGCAGGCTCCTACGAGCAGTACTTC | CATGAGSYEQYF
TRBJ1-2 | TRBD1 | - | TRBV14 | TGTGCCAGCAGCCAAGAGTTACAACAGGGGGCGGTCGGCTACACCTTC | CASSQELQQGAVGYTF
TRBJ2-5 | - | once | TRBV5-1 | TGCGCCAGCAGCTTGGAGGGCGGGATGTACCAAGAGACCCAGTACTTC | CASSLEGGMYQETQYF
TRBJ2-5 | - | - | TRBV19 | TGTGCCAGTAGTATAGGGAGGGGAGAGACCCAGTACTTC | CASSIGRGETQYF
TRBJ2-3 | TRBD1 | - | TRBV5-4 | TGTGCCATGGAGGCCGGGACAGGGCGTTCAGATACGCAGTATTTT | CAMEAGTGRSDTQYF
TRBJ2-7 | TRBD2 | - | TRBV11-3 | TGTGCCAGCAGCTCTCGGTGGGACTACGAATACGAGCAGTACTTC | CASSSRWDYEYEQYF
TRBJ1-1 | - | - | TRBV5-1 | TGCGCCAGCACCTGGGGGGGGGCATCAGGAAACACTGAAGCTTTCTTT | CASTWGGASGNTEAFF
TRBJ2-7 | TRBD2 | - | TRBV5-1 | TGCGCCAGCAGCTCGGGACTAGCGGGAATCTACGAGCAGTACTTC | CASSSGLAGIYEQYF
TRBJ1-2 | - | few | TRBV10-3 | TGTGCCATCAGTGGAGGGTATGGCTACACCTTC | CAISGGYGYTF
TRBJ2-7 | TRBD2 | - | TRBV19 | TGTGCCAGTAGTACACTTCTAGCGGGAGACGGGTACGAGCAGTACTTC | CASSTLLAGDGYEQYF
TRBJ2-7 | - | - | TRBV5-1 | TGCGCCAGCAGCTCAACCAGAACAGGGAGCTACGAGCAGTACTTC | CASSSTRTGSYEQYF
TRBJ1-2 | - | - | TRBV19 | TGTGCCAGTCTTAACAGGGTTGAGGGTGGCTACACCTTC | CASLNRVEGGYTF
TRBJ2-4 | TRBD2 | once | TRBV4-2 | TGTGCCAGCAGCCAGGCGACTAGCGGAACACTAGCCAAAAACATTCAGTACTTC | CASSQATSGTLAKNIQYF
TRBJ2-2 | - | - | TRBV7-9 | TGTTCCAGCAGCTTAGCCTCCGGGGAGCTGTTTTTT | CSSSLASGELFF
TRBJ1-2 | - | - | TRBV7-3 | TGTGCCAGTGGGGGGGATGGTAGTGATGGCTACACCTTC | CASGGDGSDGYTF
TRBJ2-5 | TRBD2 | - | TRBV7-2 | TGTGCCAGCAGCTTAGCGGCCATAGCGGGAGGGGTAGGAGAGACCCAGTACTTC | CASSLAAIAGGVGETQYF
TRBJ2-7 | - | - | TRBV18 | TGTGCCAGCTCACCCTATTCCTACGAGCAGTACTTC | CASSPYSYEQYF
TRBJ2-5 | - | - | TRBV5-1 | TGCGCCAGCAGCTACCGGGGAGGCCAAGAGACCCAGTACTTC | CASSYRGGQETQYF
TRBJ1-4 | - | - | TRBV4-3 | TGCGCCAGCAGCAAGGGGAGGTCTAATGAAAAACTGTTTTTT | CASSKGRSNEKLFF
TRBJ1-5 | - | once | TRBV18 | TGTGCCAGCTCACCACCTGAGGGTGGCAATCAGCCCCAGCATTTT | CASSPPEGGNQPQHF